The following is a T cell receptor beta chain sequence with its context. Its specificity is unknown. V shed 1 base and J shed 5 bases, with 6 bases lying between them. Germline-derived CDR1 and CDR2 are SGHTA and FQGTGA. The CDR3 extends over 14 amino acids. An equimolar mix of two oligonucleotides served as the beta constant-region primer for TRBC1 and TRBC2. A 12-nucleotide UMI and the SP2 primer were added to the cDNA 3' end by oligonucleotide ligation. Four rounds of PCR amplified the ligated cDNA using nested alpha and beta constant-region primers plus SP2. Via MiXCR, TCRdb re-called the UMI-ligation and nested PCR reads, giving one row per CDR3 protein. The data contain roughly 40,000 distinct CDR3 sequences, 10% to 15% of them singletons. The data originate from a study of naive and memory T cell subsets. Study-wide results and limits: Expression changes during T cell differentiation may affect RNA-based TCR counts. Clonotypes here are unpaired alpha or beta chain sequences.

The chain joins TRBV7-3 to TRBJ1-6; no reliable D call. Sequenced material: effector memory CD4+ T cells from blood. Sample subset: effector memory, CD45RA- CD27-. This sequence originates from a human donor in good health. The CDR3 nucleotides are TGTGCCAGCAGCTTAAACGTAAATAATTCACCCCTCCACTTT. This translates into CASSLNVNNSPLHF.